This T cell receptor beta chain was sequenced in a study of response to subunit inactivated influenza vaccine. With respect to this clonotype: Its specificity is not known.

Germline V CDR1 and CDR2: MDHEN, SYDVKM. The CDR3 totals 14 residues. With V trimmed by 3 bases and J by 7 bases, 4 bases remained unmatched. One entry per CDR3 protein results from TCRdb running MiXCR on the RT-PCR reads. The sample holds some 190,000 distinct CDR3 sequences, approximately 15% seen once. Study-wide findings and caveats: With each seasonal influenza vaccination, the authors suggested, few new T cells are recruited.

The sample here was CD8+ T cells sorted from PBMCs, taken 5 days after vaccination. The V call is TRBV28, the J call TRBJ2-1, with 9 positions matching TRBD2. This TCR was sampled from a man aged 50-60 years who received an inactivated influenza vaccine. The chain's CDR3 is CASSFGGGANEQFF. As DNA, the CDR3 is TGTGCCAGCAGTTTCGGCGGGGGGGCGAATGAGCAGTTCTTC.